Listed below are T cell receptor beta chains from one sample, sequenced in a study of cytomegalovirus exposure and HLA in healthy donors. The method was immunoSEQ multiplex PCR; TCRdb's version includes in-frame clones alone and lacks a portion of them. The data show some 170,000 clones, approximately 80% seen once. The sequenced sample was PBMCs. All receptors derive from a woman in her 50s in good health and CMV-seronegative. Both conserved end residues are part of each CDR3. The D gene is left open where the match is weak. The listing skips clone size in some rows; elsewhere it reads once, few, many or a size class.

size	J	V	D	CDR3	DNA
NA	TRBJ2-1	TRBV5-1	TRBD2	CASSFPGTSLEQFF	TGCGCCAGCAGCTTCCCTGGGACTAGCCTTGAGCAGTTCTTC
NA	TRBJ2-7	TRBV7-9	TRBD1	CASSRRVTGTVSYEQYF	TGTGCCAGCAGCCGCCGAGTTACCGGGACAGTCTCCTACGAGCAGTACTTC
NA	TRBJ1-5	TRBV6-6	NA	CASSSTSPNQPQHF	TGTGCCAGCAGTTCCACGAGTCCCAATCAGCCCCAGCATTTT
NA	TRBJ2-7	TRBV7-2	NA	CASSLDYAFYEQYF	TGTGCCAGCAGCCTAGACTACGCCTTCTACGAGCAGTACTTC
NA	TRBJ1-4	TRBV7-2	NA	CASSRNNEKLFF	TGTGCCAGCAGCCGTAATAATGAAAAACTGTTTTTT
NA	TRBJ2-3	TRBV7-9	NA	CASSFLAGTDTQYF	TGTGCCAGCAGCTTCCTAGCCGGCACAGATACGCAGTATTTT
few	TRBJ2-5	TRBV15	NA	CATSRDPTGREETQYF	TGTGCCACCAGCAGAGATCCGACAGGCAGAGAAGAGACCCAGTACTTC
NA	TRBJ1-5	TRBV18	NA	CASSETGGPAQPQHF	TGTGCCAGCTCAGAGACGGGGGGGCCGGCCCAGCCCCAGCATTTT
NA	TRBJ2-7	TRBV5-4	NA	CASSLRGPYEQYF	TGTGCCAGCAGCTTAAGGGGCCCCTACGAGCAGTACTTC
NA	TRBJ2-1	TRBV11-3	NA	CASSLGWGQGEQFF	TGTGCCAGCAGCTTAGGATGGGGGCAGGGTGAGCAGTTCTTC
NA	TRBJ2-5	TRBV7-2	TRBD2	CASSLAILASGLETQYF	TGTGCCAGCAGCTTAGCTATATTGGCTAGCGGGTTGGAGACCCAGTACTTC
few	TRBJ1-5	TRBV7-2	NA	CASIQSPGKQPQHF	TGTGCCAGCATCCAATCCCCAGGGAAACAGCCCCAGCATTTT
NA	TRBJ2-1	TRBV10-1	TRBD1	CASSNRGLVNEQFF	TGCGCCAGCAGTAACAGGGGGCTCGTCAATGAGCAGTTCTTC
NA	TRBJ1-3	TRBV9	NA	CASSPSEGRAGNTIYF	TGTGCCAGCAGCCCCTCGGAGGGTCGGGCTGGAAACACCATATATTTT
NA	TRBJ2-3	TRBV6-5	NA	CASGWGVGRSDTQYF	TGTGCCAGCGGGTGGGGGGTAGGTCGGTCAGATACGCAGTATTTT
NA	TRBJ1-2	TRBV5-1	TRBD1	CASSTQGDFGYGYTF	TGCGCCAGCAGCACCCAGGGGGATTTCGGCTATGGCTACACCTTC
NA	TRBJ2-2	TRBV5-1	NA	CASSGRGAPFSGELFF	TGCGCCAGCAGCGGCCGGGGTGCTCCGTTTTCCGGGGAGCTGTTTTTT
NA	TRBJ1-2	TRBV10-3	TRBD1	CAISSDRGQNYGYTF	TGTGCCATCAGTTCCGACAGGGGGCAGAACTATGGCTACACCTTC
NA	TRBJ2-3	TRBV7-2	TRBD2	CASSLEQKYLAVSTDTQYF	TGTGCCAGCAGCTTAGAGCAAAAATACCTAGCGGTTAGCACAGATACGCAGTATTTT
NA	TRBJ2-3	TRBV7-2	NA	CASSLPSGTDTQYF	TGTGCCAGCAGCTTACCTTCAGGCACAGATACGCAGTATTTT
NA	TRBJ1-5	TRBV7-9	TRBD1	CASSPHGQGMNQPQHF	TGTGCCAGCAGCCCCCACGGACAGGGGATGAATCAGCCCCAGCATTTT
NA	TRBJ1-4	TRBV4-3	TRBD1	CASSQPSQGIDEKLFF	TGCGCCAGCAGCCAGCCCTCACAGGGGATAGATGAAAAACTGTTTTTT
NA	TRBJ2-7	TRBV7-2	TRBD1	CASSQQGPYEQYF	TGTGCCAGCAGCCAACAGGGGCCCTACGAGCAGTACTTC
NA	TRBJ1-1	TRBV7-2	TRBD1	CASSLETGVAFF	TGTGCCAGCAGCTTGGAGACAGGGGTGGCTTTCTTT
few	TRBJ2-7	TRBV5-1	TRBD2	CASSSGTSGTSNEQYF	TGCGCCAGCAGCTCCGGGACTAGCGGAACATCGAACGAGCAGTACTTC
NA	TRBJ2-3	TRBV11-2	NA	CASSLWSSASTDTQYF	TGTGCCAGCAGCTTATGGTCTAGCGCTAGCACAGATACGCAGTATTTT
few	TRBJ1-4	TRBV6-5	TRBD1	CASSYSGQVNEKLFF	TGTGCCAGCAGTTACTCGGGACAGGTTAATGAAAAACTGTTTTTT
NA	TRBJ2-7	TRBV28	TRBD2	CASSWGGSDSYEQYF	TGTGCCAGCAGTTGGGGCGGGAGCGATTCCTACGAGCAGTACTTC
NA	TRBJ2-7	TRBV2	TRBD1	CASSQTGSEQYF	TGTGCCAGCAGTCAGACAGGGAGCGAGCAGTACTTC
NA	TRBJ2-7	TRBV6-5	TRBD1	CASRPTGGFEQYF	TGTGCCAGCAGGCCGACAGGGGGCTTCGAGCAGTACTTC
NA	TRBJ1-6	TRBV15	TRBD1	CATSRDRQGSNSPLHF	TGTGCCACCAGCAGAGACAGACAGGGGTCGAATTCACCCCTCCACTTT
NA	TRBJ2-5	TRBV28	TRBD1	CASSQWTGEIQETQYF	TGTGCCAGCAGTCAGTGGACAGGGGAGATTCAAGAGACCCAGTACTTC
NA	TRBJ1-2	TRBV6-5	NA	CASRNQQGQSGGYTF	TGTGCCAGCAGAAATCAACAGGGACAATCTGGGGGCTACACCTTC
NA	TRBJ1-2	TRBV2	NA	CASSEALRGAGYTF	TGTGCCAGCAGTGAAGCGCTTCGGGGAGCTGGCTACACCTTC
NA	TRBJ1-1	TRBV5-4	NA	CASGEGGNTEAFF	TGTGCCAGCGGCGAAGGAGGCAACACTGAAGCTTTCTTT
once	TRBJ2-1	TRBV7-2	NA	CASSLILAAADEQFF	TGTGCCAGCAGCTTGATCCTAGCCGCGGCCGATGAGCAGTTCTTC
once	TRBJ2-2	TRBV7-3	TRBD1	CASSQQGAYTGELFF	TGTGCCAGCAGCCAGCAGGGGGCCTACACCGGGGAGCTGTTTTTT
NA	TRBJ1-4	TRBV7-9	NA	CASSFRPPGMTNEKLFF	TGTGCCAGCAGCTTTCGTCCTCCAGGGATGACTAATGAAAAACTGTTTTTT
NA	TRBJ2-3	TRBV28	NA	CASSPPQRPDTQYF	TGTGCCAGCAGTCCACCGCAGCGCCCAGATACGCAGTATTTT
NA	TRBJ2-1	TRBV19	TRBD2	CASSSGGLYNEQFF	TGTGCCAGTAGCTCCGGGGGGTTATACAATGAGCAGTTCTTC
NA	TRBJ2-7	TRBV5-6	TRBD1	CASSPGQGWGEQYF	TGTGCCAGCAGCCCTGGACAGGGATGGGGCGAGCAGTACTTC
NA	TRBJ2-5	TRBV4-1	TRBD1	CASSQDPPGGIQETQYF	TGCGCCAGCAGCCAAGATCCACCAGGGGGAATCCAAGAGACCCAGTACTTC
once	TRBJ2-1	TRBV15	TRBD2	CATSRVGRASGLYNEQFF	TGTGCCACCAGCAGAGTAGGCCGGGCTAGCGGCCTATACAATGAGCAGTTCTTC
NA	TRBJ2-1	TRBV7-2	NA	CASSLEQGTEQFF	TGTGCCAGCAGCCTAGAACAGGGAACTGAGCAGTTCTTC
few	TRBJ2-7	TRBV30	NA	CAWGEGGRSSYEQYF	TGTGCCTGGGGGGAGGGGGGAAGGAGCTCCTACGAGCAGTACTTC
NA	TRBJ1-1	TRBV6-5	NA	CASSAGRNTEAFF	TGTGCCAGCAGTGCCGGGAGGAACACTGAAGCTTTCTTT
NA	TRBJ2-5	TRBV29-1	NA	CSVERAPLRETQYF	TGCAGCGTGGAGCGGGCCCCCCTGAGGGAGACCCAGTACTTC
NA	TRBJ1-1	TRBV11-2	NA	CASSPHRGDTEAFF	TGTGCCAGCAGCCCCCATCGGGGGGACACTGAAGCTTTCTTT
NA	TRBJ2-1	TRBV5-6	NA	CASSFATAGYGEQFF	TGTGCCAGCAGCTTTGCAACCGCAGGGTATGGTGAGCAGTTCTTC
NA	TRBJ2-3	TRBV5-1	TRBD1	CASSLLTGGQNTQYF	TGCGCCAGCAGCTTGTTGACAGGGGGCCAAAATACGCAGTATTTT
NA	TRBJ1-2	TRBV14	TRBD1	CASSQDPGQPAYGYTF	TGTGCCAGCAGCCAGGATCCGGGACAGCCCGCCTATGGCTACACCTTC
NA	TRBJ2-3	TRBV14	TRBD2	CASRERGSTDTQYF	TGTGCCAGCAGGGAGCGGGGGAGCACAGATACGCAGTATTTT